These T cell receptor beta chains were read from a single sample in a study of PD-1 blockade in classical Hodgkin lymphoma. Generated by immunoSEQ multiplex PCR, the TCRdb table keeps only in-frame clones and is missing some. The sample carries roughly 140,000 clones, approximately 72% recorded once. Sample: peripheral blood mononuclear cells (PBMCs), taken before the second cycle of nivolumab. These receptors all come from a human donor with classical Hodgkin lymphoma. The CDR3 runs from the conserved cysteine through the conserved F or W. Fields, in order: D gene, J gene, V gene, clone size, CDR3 protein, CDR3 DNA. A D gene is named only where the DNA matches it firmly. The size field is filled for only some rows; it gives once, few, many or a size class.

NA TRBJ1-5 TRBV7-9 NA CASSSDSNSNQPQHF TGTGCCAGCAGCTCGGACAGTAATAGCAATCAGCCCCAGCATTTT
NA TRBJ1-2 TRBV6-5 NA CASSYRQEGTGYTF TGTGCCAGCAGTTACCGCCAGGAGGGCACTGGCTACACCTTC
NA TRBJ2-1 TRBV27 once CASSLLTGFNEQFF TGTGCCAGCAGTTTATTGACGGGGTTTAATGAGCAGTTCTTC
NA TRBJ2-7 TRBV7-2 once CASSLSGPQSYEQYF TGTGCCAGCAGCTTAAGCGGTCCTCAGTCCTACGAGCAGTACTTC
NA TRBJ2-1 TRBV6-6 few CASRGNEQFF TGTGCCAGCAGGGGCAATGAGCAGTTCTTC
NA TRBJ1-1 TRBV10-3 NA CAISGDTEAFF TGTGCCATCAGTGGGGACACTGAAGCTTTCTTT
TRBD1 TRBJ1-2 TRBV7-9 NA CASSRDRDYGYTF TGTGCCAGCAGCAGGGACAGGGACTATGGCTACACCTTC
NA TRBJ2-5 TRBV4-2 NA CASGTRGEGQETQYF TGTGCCAGTGGAACCAGGGGTGAAGGCCAAGAGACCCAGTACTTC
NA TRBJ2-2 TRBV7-2 NA CASSLMLPGGAGELFF TGTGCCAGCAGCTTAATGTTGCCAGGGGGGGCCGGGGAGCTGTTTTTT
NA TRBJ1-5 TRBV4-3 NA CASSQGYRVGQPQHF TGCGCCAGCAGCCAAGGATACAGGGTAGGTCAGCCCCAGCATTTT
NA TRBJ1-1 TRBV5-1 many CASSSPDFINEAFF TGCGCCAGCAGCTCGCCGGACTTTATTAATGAAGCTTTCTTT
TRBD2 TRBJ2-7 TRBV10-1 few CASSEGLAGIDEQYF TGCGCCAGCAGTGAGGGACTAGCGGGAATCGACGAGCAGTACTTC
NA TRBJ1-1 TRBV6-5 NA CASSYGLASTEAFF TGTGCCAGCAGTTATGGGTTGGCGAGCACTGAAGCTTTCTTT
NA TRBJ2-2 TRBV11-2 NA CASSFRGNTGELFF TGTGCCAGCAGCTTTCGGGGGAACACCGGGGAGCTGTTTTTT
NA TRBJ1-3 TRBV30 NA CAWNRDGSSGNTIYF TGTGCCTGGAACCGGGACGGGAGCTCTGGAAACACCATATATTTT
TRBD1 TRBJ2-3 TRBV7-2 NA CASSSAGTGDGTQYF TGTGCCAGCAGCTCGGCCGGGACAGGGGACGGCACGCAGTATTTT
NA TRBJ2-1 TRBV7-3 NA CASSLSPGDYNEQFF TGTGCCAGCAGCTTAAGTCCGGGGGACTACAATGAGCAGTTCTTC
NA TRBJ1-1 TRBV23-1 large CASSVQLGNTEAFF TGCGCCAGCAGTGTACAGTTAGGGAACACTGAAGCTTTCTTT
NA TRBJ1-2 TRBV6-1 NA CASRQNYGYTF TGTGCCAGCCGACAGAACTATGGCTACACCTTC
NA TRBJ2-5 TRBV5-4 NA CASSLVTGEALTQYF TGTGCCAGCAGCTTGGTGACGGGGGAAGCGTTGACCCAGTACTTC
NA TRBJ1-4 TRBV7-2 NA CASSSADRIREKLFF TGTGCCAGCAGCTCCGCCGACCGGATCCGAGAAAAACTGTTTTTT
NA TRBJ2-7 TRBV18 few CASSPGSVDYEQYF TGTGCCAGCTCACCGGGGTCCGTGGACTACGAGCAGTACTTC
NA TRBJ2-7 TRBV21-1 NA CASSSRDRGPTGQYF TGTGCCAGCAGCTCCCGGGACAGGGGCCCTACGGGGCAGTACTTC
NA TRBJ1-5 TRBV27 NA CASSLEFPGGNQPQHF TGTGCCAGCAGTCTGGAATTCCCGGGGGGCAATCAGCCCCAGCATTTT
NA TRBJ1-3 TRBV7-9 NA CASSWGRINTIYF TGTGCCAGCAGCTGGGGACGGATAAACACCATATATTTT
NA TRBJ2-2 TRBV7-6 NA CASSLARPGGELFF TGTGCCAGCAGCTTAGCCAGACCGGGCGGGGAGCTGTTTTTT
TRBD2 TRBJ2-1 TRBV27 NA CASRERRASGRNEQFF TGTGCCAGCAGGGAACGGCGGGCTAGCGGGAGAAATGAGCAGTTCTTC
TRBD1 TRBJ1-1 TRBV7-3 few CASSSTGVTEAFF TGTGCCAGCAGCTCTACAGGGGTCACTGAAGCTTTCTTT
NA TRBJ2-2 TRBV7-6 NA CASSFQERSTGELFF TGTGCCAGCAGCTTTCAGGAGCGAAGCACCGGGGAGCTGTTTTTT
TRBD1 TRBJ1-2 TRBV6-5 NA CASSISGTAYGYTF TGTGCCAGCAGTATATCCGGGACAGCATATGGCTACACCTTC
NA TRBJ2-1 TRBV7-2 NA CASSWELGNEQFF TGTGCCAGCAGCTGGGAACTCGGCAATGAGCAGTTCTTC
TRBD2 TRBJ2-1 TRBV5-4 NA CASSLRWTSAPGSEQFF TGTGCCAGCAGCTTAAGATGGACTAGCGCCCCCGGAAGTGAGCAGTTCTTC
TRBD2 TRBJ2-3 TRBV7-2 NA CASSPGGTAGSTQYF TGTGCCAGCAGCCCGGGGGGGACTGCGGGTTCTACGCAGTATTTT
NA TRBJ2-3 TRBV6-5 NA CASRAPGFRTDTQYF TGTGCCAGCAGGGCCCCGGGGTTTCGGACAGATACGCAGTATTTT
NA TRBJ2-1 TRBV7-9 NA CASSSLAGRSSSYNEQFF TGTGCCAGCAGCTCTCTTGCGGGGCGTTCTAGCTCCTACAATGAGCAGTTCTTC
TRBD2 TRBJ2-7 TRBV4-2 NA CASSQEGLGYEQYF TGTGCCAGCAGCCAAGAAGGACTAGGCTACGAGCAGTACTTC
NA TRBJ1-4 TRBV5-1 NA CASRHAGTFNEKLFF TGCGCCAGCAGGCATGCCGGTACATTTAATGAAAAACTGTTTTTT
TRBD1 TRBJ1-5 TRBV19 NA CASSIVPGQGGYQPQHF TGTGCCAGTAGTATAGTACCGGGACAGGGCGGATATCAGCCCCAGCATTTT
NA TRBJ1-2 TRBV25-1 NA CASSVGPSRLYGYTF TGTGCCAGCAGTGTCGGGCCCTCTAGGCTCTATGGCTACACCTTC
TRBD2 TRBJ2-1 TRBV6-1 NA CASSEVHSIRTRSSYNEQFF TGTGCCAGCAGTGAAGTTCACTCTATTCGGACTAGGTCCTCCTACAATGAGCAGTTCTTC
TRBD1 TRBJ1-6 TRBV19 NA CASSMWGQGNSPLHF TGTGCCAGTAGTATGTGGGGACAGGGTAATTCACCCCTCCACTTT
TRBD1 TRBJ1-2 TRBV29-1 few CSVNRGNYGYTF TGCAGCGTTAACAGGGGAAACTATGGCTACACCTTC
TRBD1 TRBJ2-2 TRBV11-3 NA CASSLQGGGTGELFF TGTGCCAGCAGCCTACAGGGGGGAGGCACCGGGGAGCTGTTTTTT
NA TRBJ1-2 TRBV7-9 NA CASSPHPYGYTF TGTGCCAGCAGCCCGCATCCCTATGGCTACACCTTC
NA TRBJ2-7 TRBV6-5 NA CASSFAYEQYF TGTGCCAGCAGTTTCGCCTACGAGCAGTACTTC
NA TRBJ2-7 TRBV19 NA CASSIGAAKPYEQYF TGTGCCAGTAGTATAGGGGCAGCCAAACCCTACGAGCAGTACTTC
NA TRBJ1-1 TRBV7-8 NA CASSLRDPGVEAFF TGTGCCAGCAGCTTACGAGACCCAGGGGTCGAAGCTTTCTTT
NA TRBJ1-4 TRBV6-6 once CASSQGREKLFF TGTGCCAGCAGCCAGGGAAGAGAAAAACTGTTTTTT
TRBD1 TRBJ2-3 TRBV5-1 NA CASSLGAGGVDTQYF TGCGCCAGCAGCTTGGGGGCAGGGGGAGTGGATACGCAGTATTTT
NA TRBJ2-1 TRBV2 once CASGPLRDSEQFF TGTGCCAGCGGACCCCTCAGGGATTCTGAGCAGTTCTTC
NA TRBJ2-1 TRBV13 NA CASSLEGVGHNEQFF TGTGCCAGCAGCTTAGAGGGGGTGGGGCACAATGAGCAGTTCTTC
NA TRBJ2-7 TRBV12-5 NA CASGPAMGHQFSYEQYF TGTGCTAGTGGCCCTGCCATGGGACACCAATTCTCCTACGAGCAGTACTTC
NA TRBJ2-5 TRBV19 NA CASSFGLEETQYF TGTGCCAGTAGTTTTGGGCTGGAAGAGACCCAGTACTTC
TRBD2 TRBJ2-5 TRBV30 NA CAGSLFSSGETQYF TGTGCCGGGAGCCTTTTTTCTAGCGGAGAGACCCAGTACTTC
NA TRBJ1-5 TRBV15 NA CATSRDIRQNQPQHF TGTGCCACCAGCAGAGATATCCGGCAGAATCAGCCCCAGCATTTT
TRBD1 TRBJ2-7 TRBV7-8 NA CASSFPGQGLSYEQYF TGTGCCAGCAGCTTCCCGGGACAGGGGCTCTCCTACGAGCAGTACTTC
NA TRBJ1-6 TRBV4-1 NA CASSSLDGSSYNSPLHF TGCGCCAGCAGCAGTTTGGACGGTAGCTCCTATAATTCACCCCTCCACTTT
TRBD1 TRBJ2-7 TRBV5-1 NA CASSLELGTGREQYF TGCGCCAGCAGCTTGGAGCTCGGGACAGGGCGCGAGCAGTACTTC